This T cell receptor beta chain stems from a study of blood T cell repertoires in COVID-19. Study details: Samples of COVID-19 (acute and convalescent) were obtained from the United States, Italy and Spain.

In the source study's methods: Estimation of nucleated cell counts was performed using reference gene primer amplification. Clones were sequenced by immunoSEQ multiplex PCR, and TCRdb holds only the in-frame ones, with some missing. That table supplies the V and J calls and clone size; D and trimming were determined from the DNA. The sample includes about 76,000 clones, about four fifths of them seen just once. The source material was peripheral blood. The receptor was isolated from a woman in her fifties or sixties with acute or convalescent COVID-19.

Here the CDR3 reads CAISEASGDEQYF. CDR3 nucleotides: TGTGCCATCAGTGAGGCTAGCGGGGACGAGCAGTACTTC. This chain uses TRBV10-3 with TRBJ2-7; the match to TRBD2 covers 9 bases. Germline assignment: CDR1 ENHRY and CDR2 SYGVKD. The length of the CDR3 is 13 residues. Germline trimming cut 2 bases from V and 5 bases from J; bases unmatched to any gene: 1.